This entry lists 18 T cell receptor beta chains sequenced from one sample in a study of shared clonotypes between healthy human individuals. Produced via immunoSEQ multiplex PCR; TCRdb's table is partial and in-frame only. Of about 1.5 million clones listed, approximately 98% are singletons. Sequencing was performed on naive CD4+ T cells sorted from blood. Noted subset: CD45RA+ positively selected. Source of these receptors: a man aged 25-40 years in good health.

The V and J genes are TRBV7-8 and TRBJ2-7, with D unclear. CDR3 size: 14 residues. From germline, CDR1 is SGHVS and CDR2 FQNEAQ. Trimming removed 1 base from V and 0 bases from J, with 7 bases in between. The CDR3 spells CASSLGHRSYEQYF. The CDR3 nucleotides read TGTGCCAGCAGCTTAGGACACCGCTCCTACGAGCAGTACTTC.

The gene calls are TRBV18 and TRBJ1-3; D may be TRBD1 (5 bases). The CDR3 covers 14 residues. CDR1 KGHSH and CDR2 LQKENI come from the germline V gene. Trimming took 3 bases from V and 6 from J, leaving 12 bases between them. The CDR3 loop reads CASSPRGRPNTIYF. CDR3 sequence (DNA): TGTGCCAGCTCACCCCGGGGCCGACCAAACACCATATATTTT.

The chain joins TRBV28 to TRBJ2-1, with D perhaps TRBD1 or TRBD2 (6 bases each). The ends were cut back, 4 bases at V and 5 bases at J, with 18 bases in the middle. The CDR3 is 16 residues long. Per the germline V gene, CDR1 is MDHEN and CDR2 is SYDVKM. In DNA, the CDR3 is TGTGCCAGCAGTTCCGGGGGACATGTTAGAAACAATGAGCAGTTCTTC. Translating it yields CASSSGGHVRNNEQFF.

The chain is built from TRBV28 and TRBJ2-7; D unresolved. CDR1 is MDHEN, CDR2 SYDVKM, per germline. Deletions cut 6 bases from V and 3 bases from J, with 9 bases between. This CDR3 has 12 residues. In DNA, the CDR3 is TGTGCCAGCAGCATCGTGGGCTACGAGCAGTACTTC. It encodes CASSIVGYEQYF.

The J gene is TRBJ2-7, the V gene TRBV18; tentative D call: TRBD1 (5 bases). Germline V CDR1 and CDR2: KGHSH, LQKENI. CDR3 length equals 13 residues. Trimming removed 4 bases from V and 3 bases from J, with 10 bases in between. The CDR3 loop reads CASSRGRNYEQYF. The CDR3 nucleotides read TGTGCCAGCTCACGGGGCAGGAACTACGAGCAGTACTTC.

In DNA, the CDR3 is TGTGCCAGCAGGACAGGGGATCAGCCCCAGCATTTT. This gives the protein CASRTGDQPQHF. This chain uses TRBV6-6 with TRBJ1-5, with 8 positions matching TRBD1. Germline V gene sequence: CDR1 MNHNY, CDR2 SVGAGI (reference sequence). The V gene end was trimmed by 6 bases and the J gene end by 5 bases; junction bases not matched to a gene: 0. The CDR3 totals 12 residues.

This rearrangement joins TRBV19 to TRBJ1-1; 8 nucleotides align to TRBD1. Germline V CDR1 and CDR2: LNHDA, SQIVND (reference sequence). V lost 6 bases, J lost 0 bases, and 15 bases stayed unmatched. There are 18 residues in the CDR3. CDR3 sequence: CASRSTVDRGTLNTEAFF. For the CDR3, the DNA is TGTGCCAGTAGATCGACAGTCGACAGGGGCACTCTGAACACTGAAGCTTTCTTT.

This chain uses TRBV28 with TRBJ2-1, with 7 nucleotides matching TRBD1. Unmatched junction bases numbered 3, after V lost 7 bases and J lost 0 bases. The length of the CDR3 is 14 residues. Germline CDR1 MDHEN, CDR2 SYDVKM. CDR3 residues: CASTEGASYNEQFF. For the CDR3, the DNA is TGTGCCAGCACAGAGGGGGCCTCCTACAATGAGCAGTTCTTC.

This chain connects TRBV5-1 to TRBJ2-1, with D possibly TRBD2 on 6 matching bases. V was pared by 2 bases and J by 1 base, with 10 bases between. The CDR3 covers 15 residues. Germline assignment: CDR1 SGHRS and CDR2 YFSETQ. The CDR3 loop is CASSLRRGSYNEQFF. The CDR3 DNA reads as TGCGCCAGCAGCTTACGGCGGGGTTCCTACAATGAGCAGTTCTTC.

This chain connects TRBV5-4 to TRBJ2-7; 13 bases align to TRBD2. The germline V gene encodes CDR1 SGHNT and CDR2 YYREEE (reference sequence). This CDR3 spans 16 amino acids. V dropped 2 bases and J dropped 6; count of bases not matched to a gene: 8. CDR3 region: CASSFSNGLAGAEQYF. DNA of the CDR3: TGTGCCAGCAGCTTCAGCAATGGACTAGCGGGAGCCGAGCAGTACTTC. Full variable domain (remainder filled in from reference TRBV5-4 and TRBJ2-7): ETGVTQSPTHLIKTRGQQVTLRCSSQSGHNTVSWYQQALGQGPQFIFQYYREEENGRGNFPPRFSGLQFPNYSSELNVNALELDDSALYLCASSFSNGLAGAEQYFGPGTRLTVT.

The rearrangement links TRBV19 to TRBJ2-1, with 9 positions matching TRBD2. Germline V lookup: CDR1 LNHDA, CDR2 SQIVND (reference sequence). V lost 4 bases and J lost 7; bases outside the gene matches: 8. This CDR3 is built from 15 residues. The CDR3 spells CASSRSGRTFNEQFF. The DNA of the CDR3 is TGTGCCAGTAGTAGGAGCGGGAGGACCTTTAATGAGCAGTTCTTC.

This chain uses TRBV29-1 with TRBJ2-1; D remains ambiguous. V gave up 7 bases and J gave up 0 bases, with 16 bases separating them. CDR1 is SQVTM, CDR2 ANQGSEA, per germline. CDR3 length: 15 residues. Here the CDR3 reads CSDPVGVGSYNEQFF. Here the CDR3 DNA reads TGCAGCGACCCCGTTGGGGTGGGCTCCTACAATGAGCAGTTCTTC.

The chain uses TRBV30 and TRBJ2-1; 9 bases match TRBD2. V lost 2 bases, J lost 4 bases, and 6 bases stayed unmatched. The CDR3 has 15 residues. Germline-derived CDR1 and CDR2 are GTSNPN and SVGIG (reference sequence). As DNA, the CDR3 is TGTGCCTGGAGTATCCTAGCGGGAAGGTACAATGAGCAGTTCTTC. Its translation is CAWSILAGRYNEQFF. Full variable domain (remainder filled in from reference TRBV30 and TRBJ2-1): SQTIHQWPATLVQPVGSPLSLECTVEGTSNPNLYWYRQAAGRGLQLLFYSVGIGQISSEVPQNLSASRPQDRQFILSSKKLLLSDSGFYLCAWSILAGRYNEQFFGPGTRLTVL.

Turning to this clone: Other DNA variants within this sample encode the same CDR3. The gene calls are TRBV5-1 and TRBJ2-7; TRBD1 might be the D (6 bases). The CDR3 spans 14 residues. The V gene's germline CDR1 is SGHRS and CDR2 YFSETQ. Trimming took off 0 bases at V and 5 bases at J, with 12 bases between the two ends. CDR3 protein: CASSLELAGDEQYF. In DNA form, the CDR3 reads TGCGCCAGCAGCTTGGAACTGGCAGGGGACGAGCAGTACTTC.

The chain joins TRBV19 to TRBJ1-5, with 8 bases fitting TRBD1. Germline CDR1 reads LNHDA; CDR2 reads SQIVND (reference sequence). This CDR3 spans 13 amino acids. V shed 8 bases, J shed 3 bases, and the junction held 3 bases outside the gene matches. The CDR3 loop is CASGQGVNQPQHF. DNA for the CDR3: TGTGCCAGTGGACAGGGAGTCAATCAGCCCCAGCATTTT. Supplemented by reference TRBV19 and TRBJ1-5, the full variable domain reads DGGITQSPKYLFRKEGQNVTLSCEQNLNHDAMYWYRQDPGQGLRLIYYSQIVNDFQKGDIAEGYSVSREKKESFPLTVTSAQKNPTAFYLCASGQGVNQPQHFGDGTRLSIL.

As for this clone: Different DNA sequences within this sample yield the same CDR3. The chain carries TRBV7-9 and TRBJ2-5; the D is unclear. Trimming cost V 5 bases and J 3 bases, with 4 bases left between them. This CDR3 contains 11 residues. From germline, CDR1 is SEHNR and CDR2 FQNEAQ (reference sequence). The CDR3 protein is CASSPKETQYF. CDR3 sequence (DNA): TGTGCCAGCAGCCCAAAAGAGACCCAGTACTTC.

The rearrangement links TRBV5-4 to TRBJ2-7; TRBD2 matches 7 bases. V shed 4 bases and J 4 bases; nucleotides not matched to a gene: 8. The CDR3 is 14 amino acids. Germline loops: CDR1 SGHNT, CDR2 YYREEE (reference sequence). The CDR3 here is CASSVGGRPYEQYF. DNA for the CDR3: TGTGCCAGCAGCGTGGGGGGGAGGCCTTACGAGCAGTACTTC.

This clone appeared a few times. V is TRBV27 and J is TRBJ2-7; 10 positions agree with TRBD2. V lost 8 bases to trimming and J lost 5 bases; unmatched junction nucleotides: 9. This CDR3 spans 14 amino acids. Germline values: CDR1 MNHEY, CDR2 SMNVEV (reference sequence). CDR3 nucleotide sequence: TGTGCCAGCTCGGTAAGCGGGAGGGCAAACGAGCAGTACTTC. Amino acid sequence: CASSVSGRANEQYF.